This T cell receptor (beta chain) is drawn from a study of PD-1 blockade in classical Hodgkin lymphoma. Study-wide results and caveats: Complete responders' diversity at baseline resembled that of newly diagnosed patients. Newly diagnosed patients were said to have less baseline TCR diversity than healthy donors did. The study found that TCR diversity rose significantly by C4D1 in CD4+ but not CD8+ cells.

For this clone: Its target is unknown.

The protocol was immunoSEQ multiplex PCR, while the TCRdb copy is restricted to in-frame clones and leaves out a portion. Of roughly 140,000 clones in the sample, about four fifths are singletons; the top ten hold 9.2%. The J segment lost 0 bases and the V segment lost 6 bases, leaving 16 bases of the junction unmatched. The CDR3 sequence is 19 residues long. Germline CDR1 reads SGHNT; CDR2 reads YYREEE (reference sequence). In every patient, relapse followed autologous stem cell transplantation, while exposure to brentuximab vedotin differed. Complete response, partial response or progressive disease was each patient's best response.

This clonotype was sampled from a human donor with classical Hodgkin lymphoma. This chain joins TRBV5-4 and TRBJ2-2, with TRBD2 matching over 8 bases. The sample consisted of peripheral blood mononuclear cells (PBMCs), taken before the second cycle of nivolumab. CDR3 sequence reads: CASTSALGLAGANTGELFF. CDR3 DNA sequence: TGTGCCAGCACCTCTGCTTTGGGTCTAGCGGGCGCGAACACCGGGGAGCTGTTTTTT.